The 7 T cell receptor beta chains in this list originate from one sample, sequenced in a study of shared clonotypes between healthy human individuals. Profiled with immunoSEQ multiplex PCR; TCRdb holds only in-frame clones, not every one. The data show fewer than 3 million clones, less than 95% seen once. Specimen: naive CD4+ T cells from PBMCs. Specified subset: CD45RA+ positively selected. The receptor source for this set is a man between 18 and 29 years old in good health. Some clones in this sample may be carry-over from other donors' samples.

The CDR3 region is CASRLGGKNTGELFF. CDR3 DNA: TGTGCCAGCAGACTCGGGGGAAAAAACACCGGGGAGCTGTTTTTT. The V call is TRBV6-6, the J call TRBJ2-2; D might be TRBD2 (6 bases). The CDR3 covers 15 residues. In germline, CDR1 is MNHNY, CDR2 SVGAGI (reference sequence). V was clipped by 6 bases and J by 2 bases, with 13 bases between them.

The chain has TRBV29-1 and TRBJ1-3; D is undetermined. The CDR3 is 12 amino acids. CDR1 is SQVTM, CDR2 ANQGSEA, per germline. V was pared by 6 bases and J by 4 bases, with 10 bases between. The CDR3 loop reads CSVSFRGNTIYF. The CDR3 DNA reads TGCAGCGTCAGTTTCCGCGGAAACACCATATATTTT. Using reference TRBV29-1 and TRBJ1-3 for the parts outside the CDR3, the full variable domain is SAVISQKPSRDICQRGTSLTIQCQVDSQVTMMFWYRQQPGQSLTLIATANQGSEATYESGFVIDKFPISRPNLTFSTLTVSNMSPEDSSIYLCSVSFRGNTIYFGEGSWLTVV.

V usage is TRBV5-1 and J usage is TRBJ2-3; D is ambiguous. This CDR3 has 11 amino acids. The V gene's germline CDR1 is SGHRS and CDR2 YFSETQ. The germline V and J ends were trimmed by 1 base and 8 bases, with 5 bases remaining between them. The CDR3 reads CASSLMATQYF. CDR3 sequence (DNA): TGCGCCAGCAGCTTGATGGCTACGCAGTATTTT.

The chain recombines TRBV5-1 with TRBJ1-4; possibly TRBD1 for D (5 bases). The CDR3 loop spans 15 amino acids. Germline CDR1 is SGHRS and CDR2 is YFSETQ. The ends were cut back, 0 bases at V and 8 bases at J, with 14 bases in the middle. The CDR3 DNA sequence: TGCGCCAGCAGCTTGGCCGGACAAATCGAGGAAAAACTGTTTTTT. Translation gives CASSLAGQIEEKLFF. Looking up the rest from reference TRBV5-1 and TRBJ1-4 gives the full variable domain: KAGVTQTPRYLIKTRGQQVTLSCSPISGHRSVSWYQQTPGQGLQFLFEYFSETQRNKGNFPGRFSGRQFSNSRSEMNVSTLELGDSALYLCASSLAGQIEEKLFFGSGTQLSVL.

V is TRBV2 and J is TRBJ2-7, with TRBD1 matching over 7 bases. V trimming: 7 bases; J trimming: 2 bases; junction bases outside the gene matches: 5. Germline V gives CDR1 SNHLY, CDR2 FYNNEI. The CDR3 runs 13 residues. The CDR3 sequence: CASKDRLAYEQYF. DNA of the CDR3: TGTGCCAGCAAGGACAGGCTGGCCTACGAGCAGTACTTC.

The chain carries TRBV28 and TRBJ1-1, with TRBD1 as a possible D gene (6 bases). The CDR3 contains 17 residues. CDR1 MDHEN and CDR2 SYDVKM come from the germline V gene. Trimming removed 6 bases at V and 5 bases at J, with 25 bases between. As DNA, the CDR3 is TGTGCCAGCAGCTATAGCCCCGGAGGGGGGGCAAAGACTGAAGCTTTCTTT. Translation gives CASSYSPGGGAKTEAFF.

This chain links TRBV7-2 with TRBJ1-3; unclear D gene. Germline V gene sequence: CDR1 SGHTA, CDR2 FQGNSA. V lost 9 bases to trimming and J lost 0 bases, with 15 bases between them. The CDR3 has 15 residues. The CDR3 loop reads CASRIRAFSGNTIYF. In DNA, the CDR3 is TGTGCCAGTCGTATTCGGGCCTTCTCTGGAAACACCATATATTTT.